Sequencing of this TCR beta chain was carried out in a study of T-cell reconstitution after alpha-beta-depleted transplantation in children. As for this clonotype: No antigen is known for it.

Notes on the study in general: T cells produced anew were the main source of T-cell counts and diversity one year after transplant.

The V end lost 3 bases, the J end lost 7 bases, and 19 bases lay between the germline ends. Germline V gene sequence: CDR1 DFQATT, CDR2 SNEGSKA (reference sequence). This CDR3 spans 15 amino acids. Unique molecular identifiers were incorporated during preparation of the TCRbeta library. TCRdb called the PCR reads again in MiXCR, with one record for every CDR3 protein. The data contain about a million distinct CDR3 sequences, 25% to 35% of them singletons. Specimen: PBMCs, mostly from graft donor cells, collected 360 days after TCRalphabeta/CD19-depleted stem cell transplant. This chain joins TRBV20-1 and TRBJ2-1; D is perhaps TRBD1 (5 bases). This receptor was identified in a boy younger than two who had a stem cell transplant for SCID, so the T cells may come from the graft donor. CDR3 DNA: TGCAGTGCTAGTGCCCGCAGGGTCGCGGTAAATGAGCAGTTCTTC. Its protein product is CSASARRVAVNEQFF.